Below are 30 T cell receptor beta chains sequenced from a single sample in a study of shared clonotypes between healthy human individuals. Assay: immunoSEQ multiplex PCR; the TCRdb copy retains only in-frame clones and omits some. Of fewer than 550,000 clones listed, around 79% are singletons. The sample taken for sequencing was PBMCs. These receptor sequences come from a woman in her thirties or forties in good health. Some clones in this sample may be carry-over from other donors' samples.

The chain is built from TRBV6-1 and TRBJ2-3; 11 bases map to TRBD1. V gave up 5 bases and J gave up 3 bases; unmatched junction bases: 4. Germline CDR1 and CDR2: MNHNS and SASEGT. The CDR3 contains 15 residues. The DNA of the CDR3 is TGTGCCAGCAGTCGCGGACAGGGGGCAACAGATACGCAGTATTTT. This gives the protein CASSRGQGATDTQYF.

V gene TRBV6-6 combines with J gene TRBJ2-1; weak D call: TRBD2 (6 bases). The CDR3 is 14 residues long. V lost 2 bases and J 7 bases, leaving 12 bases between the germline ends. The germline V gene has CDR1 MNHNY and CDR2 SVGAGI (reference sequence). The CDR3 is CASSYPGSQNEQFF. In DNA form, the CDR3 reads TGTGCCAGCAGTTACCCCGGGAGTCAGAATGAGCAGTTCTTC.

The V and J genes are TRBV7-9 and TRBJ2-7, with D unresolved. Trimming took off 5 bases at V and 5 bases at J, with 7 bases between the two ends. Germline V gene sequence: CDR1 SEHNR, CDR2 FQNEAQ (reference sequence). The CDR3 is 11 amino acids. The CDR3 sequence: CASSPYDEQYF. The CDR3 DNA reads TGTGCCAGCAGCCCCTACGACGAGCAGTACTTC.

The J gene is TRBJ2-5, the V gene TRBV5-1, with a possible D match to TRBD1 (6 bases). Germline V lookup: CDR1 SGHRS, CDR2 YFSETQ. V dropped 0 bases and J dropped 3 bases, with 9 bases sitting between them. The CDR3 extends over 14 amino acids. The chain's CDR3 is CASSLVGAEETQYF. In DNA form, the CDR3 reads TGCGCCAGCAGCTTGGTGGGGGCGGAAGAGACCCAGTACTTC.

This chain connects TRBV19 to TRBJ1-5; D is uncertain. CDR1 is LNHDA and CDR2 is SQIVND in the germline V gene (reference sequence). With 5 bases removed from V and 5 bases from J, the gap between germline ends came to 10 bases. The CDR3 runs 13 residues. The CDR3 DNA reads as TGTGCCAGTAGTGAACGGACGTATCAGCCCCAGCATTTT. Translated, it gives CASSERTYQPQHF.

This clone appeared a few times. This chain links TRBV10-1 with TRBJ2-7; TRBD2 might be the D (5 bases). The length of the CDR3 is 12 residues. CDR1 is WNHNN and CDR2 is SYGVQD in the germline V gene (reference sequence). V was shortened by 3 bases and J by 3 bases, with 6 bases between the two germline ends. Written as DNA, the CDR3 is TGCGCCAGCAGTGAAGGAGGCTACGAGCAGTACTTC. Encoded protein: CASSEGGYEQYF.

The genes are TRBV7-9 and TRBJ1-1, with D possibly matching TRBD1 (6 bases). V lost 5 bases and J lost 5, with 12 bases in between. Germline CDR1 and CDR2: SEHNR and FQNEAQ (reference sequence). The CDR3 covers 13 residues. The CDR3 DNA reads TGTGCCAGCAGCCAAACCCAGGGGACTGAAGCTTTCTTT. Its translation: CASSQTQGTEAFF. The complete variable domain, with remaining parts taken from reference TRBV7-9 and TRBJ1-1, reads DTGVSQNPRHKITKRGQNVTFRCDPISEHNRLYWYRQTLGQGPEFLTYFQNEAQLEKSRLLSDRFSAERPKGSFSTLEIQRTEQGDSAMYLCASSQTQGTEAFFGQGTRLTVV.

V and J are TRBV5-4 and TRBJ2-2, with TRBD1 matching 7 bases. V lost 0 bases, J lost 3 bases, and 11 bases stayed unmatched. CDR3 length: 18 residues. Germline V lookup: CDR1 SGHNT, CDR2 YYREEE (reference sequence). The CDR3, as DNA: TGTGCCAGCAGCTTGGGCAATCAGGGGGATCGCCACACCGGGGAGCTGTTTTTT. Its protein product is CASSLGNQGDRHTGELFF.

The chain combines TRBV16 with TRBJ2-7; the D is unclear. CDR1 is KGHSY, CDR2 FQNENV, per germline. CDR3 length: 15 amino acids. V lost 0 bases and J 2 bases, leaving 11 bases between the germline ends. The CDR3 DNA reads as TGTGCCAGCAGCCAATCCCAAACTGGTACCTACGAGCAGTACTTC. Translation: CASSQSQTGTYEQYF.

This clone has a handful of counts. The J gene is TRBJ2-7, the V gene TRBV27, with D unresolved. The length of the CDR3 is 15 residues. V was clipped by 2 bases and J by 3 bases, with 14 bases between them. The germline gives CDR1 MNHEY, CDR2 SMNVEV (reference sequence). DNA of the CDR3: TGTGCCAGCAGTTTACTGGGCAGGAATAGCTACGAGCAGTACTTC. As protein: CASSLLGRNSYEQYF.

This clone was recorded a few times. The CDR3 DNA sequence: TGTGCCAGCGAGAGCCTTTTTGGCTACGAGCAGTACTTC. Its translation: CASESLFGYEQYF. The chain employs TRBV6-1 and TRBJ2-7; D not certain. CDR1 and CDR2 (germline): MNHNS, SASEGT. This CDR3 region has 13 residues. V was pared by 8 bases and J by 3 bases, with 14 bases between.

The chain carries TRBV10-2 and TRBJ2-7; weak D call: TRBD1 (6 bases). CDR3 length: 14 residues. Between the trimmed V and J ends, which lost 5 bases and 4 bases, there was a span of 15 bases. Germline CDR1 and CDR2: WSHSY and SAAADI. CDR3 nucleotides: TGCGCCAGCAGTCCGGGCAGGGGTAGATACGAGCAGTACTTC. This codes for CASSPGRGRYEQYF.

The chain employs TRBV7-2 and TRBJ2-7, with a weak D call TRBD1 (6 bases). The V gene's germline CDR1 is SGHTA and CDR2 FQGNSA. Deletions cut 1 base from V and 3 bases from J, with 7 bases between. This CDR3 is built from 13 residues. The CDR3 sequence is CASSLGRGYEQYF. The CDR3 DNA sequence: TGTGCCAGCAGCTTAGGCAGGGGCTACGAGCAGTACTTC.

The chain links TRBV7-2 to TRBJ2-7, with 10 bases lining up with TRBD1. CDR3 length: 15 residues. Trimming took 3 bases from V and 5 from J; bases not matched to a gene: 7. The germline V gene encodes CDR1 SGHTA and CDR2 FQGNSA. CDR3 amino acids: CASSFGTGDSHEQYF. For the CDR3, the DNA is TGTGCCAGCAGCTTTGGGACAGGGGATTCCCACGAGCAGTACTTC.

Only one count was recorded for this clone. The CDR3 reads CASSLASGGTDNEQFF. CDR3 nucleotide sequence: TGTGCCAGCAGCTTGGCTAGCGGGGGAACTGACAATGAGCAGTTCTTC. The gene calls are TRBV5-6 and TRBJ2-1; 10 bases match TRBD2. Trimming took 0 bases from V and 5 from J; bases not matched to a gene: 5. Germline loops: CDR1 SGHDT, CDR2 YYEEEE. The CDR3 runs to 16 residues.

This chain connects TRBV5-8 to TRBJ2-7, with 12 bases fitting TRBD1. J was trimmed by 5 bases and V by 4 bases; bases with no gene match: 7. The CDR3 totals 15 residues. Germline V CDR1 and CDR2: SGHTS, YDEGEE. CDR3 nucleotide sequence: TGTGCCAGCAGCCGGTCGGGGACAGGGGGCGACGAGCAGTACTTC. Its protein product is CASSRSGTGGDEQYF. Combining the CDR3 with reference TRBV5-8 and TRBJ2-7 gives the whole variable domain EAGVTQSPTHLIKTRGQQATLRCSPISGHTSVYWYQQALGLGLQFLLWYDEGEERNRGNFPPRFSGRQFPNYSSELNVNALELEDSALYLCASSRSGTGGDEQYFGPGTRLTVT.

The chain has TRBV5-8 and TRBJ2-7; no firm D call. Germline CDR1 is SGHTS and CDR2 is YDEGEE. Trimming shortened V by 3 bases and J by 5 bases, and 9 bases separated the two germline ends. The CDR3 consists of 12 residues. CDR3 nucleotide sequence: TGTGCCAGCAGCTACTCGGCTCACGAGCAGTACTTC. Translated: CASSYSAHEQYF.

In this sample, this clone turned up once. The V call is TRBV9, the J call TRBJ1-3, with a tentative D call TRBD1 (5 bases). Germline lookup yields CDR1 SGDLS and CDR2 YYNGEE. Trimming removed 0 bases from V and 0 bases from J, with 10 bases in between. There are 16 residues in the CDR3. For the CDR3, the DNA is TGTGCCAGCAGCGTAGCTGGAGACAGCTCTGGAAACACCATATATTTT. It encodes CASSVAGDSSGNTIYF.

This chain joins TRBV5-1 and TRBJ2-3; D is possibly TRBD2 (6 bases). In germline, CDR1 is SGHRS, CDR2 YFSETQ. The CDR3 consists of 14 residues. V gave up 4 bases and J gave up 6 bases, with 15 bases separating them. The CDR3 region has the DNA TGCGCCAGCAGCGGGAGACTAGGGGTGGATACGCAGTATTTT. The encoded protein is CASSGRLGVDTQYF.

This clone was seen more than once but under ten times. This chain uses TRBV7-3 with TRBJ2-3, with TRBD2 as a possible D gene (6 bases). The germline gives CDR1 SGHTA, CDR2 FQGTGA. CDR3 size: 14 residues. V was cut by 1 base and J by 6 bases, with 11 bases left in between. The CDR3: CASSLSTSRDTQYF. CDR3 in DNA: TGTGCCAGCAGCTTAAGCACTAGCCGGGATACGCAGTATTTT. The variable domain in full, with the rest retrieved from reference TRBV7-3 and TRBJ2-3, is GAGVSQTPSNKVTEKGKYVELRCDPISGHTALYWYRQSLGQGPEFLIYFQGTGAADDSGLPNDRFFAVRPEGSVSTLKIQRTERGDSAVYLCASSLSTSRDTQYFGPGTRLTVL.

V usage is TRBV7-9 and J usage is TRBJ2-1; the match to TRBD2 covers 8 bases. Germline lookup yields CDR1 SEHNR and CDR2 FQNEAQ (reference sequence). The CDR3 sequence is 16 residues long. V trimming: 5 bases; J trimming: 4 bases; junction bases outside the gene matches: 10. CDR3 amino acids: CASSLSSGGTYNEQFF. The DNA of the CDR3 is TGTGCCAGCAGCCTCAGCTCGGGAGGGACTTACAATGAGCAGTTCTTC.

The chain combines TRBV7-2 with TRBJ1-1; D unclear. The CDR3 sequence is 15 residues long. Germline V CDR1 and CDR2: SGHTA, FQGNSA. Trimming took 3 bases from V and 1 from J, leaving 12 bases between them. This CDR3 is CASSFSARSNTEAFF. Here the CDR3 DNA reads TGTGCCAGCAGCTTTTCGGCCCGCTCGAACACTGAAGCTTTCTTT.

The rearrangement joins TRBV11-1 to TRBJ2-5; perhaps D is TRBD1 or TRBD2 (5 bases each). CDR1 is SGHAT and CDR2 is FQDESV in the germline V gene (reference sequence). V gave up 1 base and J gave up 1 base, with 13 bases separating them. The CDR3 is 16 residues long. CDR3 coding DNA: TGTGCCAGCAGCTTAGGGACACCGGGACGCCAAGAGACCCAGTACTTC. Amino acids: CASSLGTPGRQETQYF.

The sample holds one count of this clone. The junction differs from germline at one of its ends, possibly a read error. The V call is TRBV7-7, the J call TRBJ2-5; TRBD2 aligns across 13 bases. Germline CDR1 and CDR2: SSHAT and FNYEAQ (reference sequence). The CDR3 loop spans 17 amino acids. CDR3 bases: TGTGCTAGCAGCCGAGGGGCACTAGCGGGAGGGCCAGAGACCCAGTACTTC. This gives the protein CASSRGALAGGPETQYF.

Written as DNA, the CDR3 is TGTGCCAGCAGCTTAGAACAGGGGGCTCTGGAGACCCAGTACTTC. It specifies CASSLEQGALETQYF. V is TRBV5-6 and J is TRBJ2-5, with 9 bases that match TRBD1. V trimming: 2 bases; J trimming: 5 bases; junction bases outside the gene matches: 7. The CDR3 spans 15 residues. Germline CDR1 reads SGHDT; CDR2 reads YYEEEE.

V and J are TRBV29-1 and TRBJ2-1, with a weak D call TRBD2 (6 bases). V shed 1 base and J shed 4 bases, with 11 bases lying between them. CDR1 SQVTM and CDR2 ANQGSEA come from the germline V gene. This CDR3 contains 14 residues. Written as DNA, the CDR3 is TGCAGCGTTGAAGGGGTTCGGGGGTACAATGAGCAGTTCTTC. It yields the protein CSVEGVRGYNEQFF.

This rearrangement joins TRBV9 to TRBJ1-1; 7 nucleotides match TRBD1. Germline CDR1 is SGDLS and CDR2 is YYNGEE. Unmatched junction bases numbered 8, after V lost 3 bases and J lost 0 bases. This CDR3 spans 16 amino acids. The CDR3 nucleotides read TGTGCCAGCAGCGCCGGATTGGGACAGCTGAACACTGAAGCTTTCTTT. Protein: CASSAGLGQLNTEAFF.

V gene TRBV28 combines with J gene TRBJ1-2, with a weak D call TRBD1 (6 bases). Trimming removed 2 bases at V and 2 bases at J, with 6 bases between. The V gene's germline CDR1 is MDHEN and CDR2 SYDVKM. This CDR3 comprises 13 residues. In DNA form, the CDR3 reads TGTGCCAGCAGTTTAACAGGGAACTATGGCTACACCTTC. Protein product: CASSLTGNYGYTF.

J is TRBJ1-5 and V is TRBV6-6; D is possibly TRBD1 (5 bases). The CDR3 is made up of 14 amino acids. Looked up from germline, CDR1 is MNHNY and CDR2 is SVGAGI (reference sequence). V lost 7 bases and J 0 bases, leaving 10 bases between the germline ends. CDR3 in amino acids: CASNRGNSNQPQHF. The CDR3 bases are TGTGCCAGCAACCGGGGCAATAGCAATCAGCCCCAGCATTTT.

For this clone: Other DNA variants within this sample encode the same CDR3. For the CDR3, the DNA is TGTGCCAGCAGTGAAGCCGGGGGAGTAGGCTATGGCTACACCTTC. Translation: CASSEAGGVGYGYTF. The rearrangement joins TRBV6-1 to TRBJ1-2, with D possibly being TRBD1 (5 bases). V gave up 0 bases and J gave up 4 bases, with 12 bases separating them. The CDR3 length is 15 residues. Germline V gives CDR1 MNHNS, CDR2 SASEGT.